This T cell receptor (beta chain) was documented in a study of blood T cell repertoires in COVID-19. The CDR3 runs 15 residues. The V end lost 0 bases, the J end lost 3 bases, and 8 bases lay between the germline ends. Germline CDR1 reads MNHEY; CDR2 reads SVGEGT. It was during active infection that Seattle patients were enrolled and then longitudinally followed. Profiling relied on immunoSEQ multiplex PCR, and the TCRdb table lists in-frame clones only, not all of them. Here the sample spans 200,000 to 250,000 clones, more than 75% being singletons. The sequenced sample consisted of peripheral blood. The chain couples TRBV6-2 or TRBV6-3 to TRBJ2-2; D unresolved. The clonotype originates from a woman aged 70 to 79 with COVID-19, enrolled during active disease. The CDR3: CASSYSFFYTGELFF. CDR3 coding DNA: TGTGCCAGCAGTTACTCGTTCTTTTACACCGGGGAGCTGTTTTTT.